One T cell receptor beta chain is described in this entry. The conserved phenylalanine or tryptophan normally closing the CDR3 is absent here, so this likely arose from a read error. There are 12 residues in the CDR3. V lost 6 bases to trimming and J lost 3 bases, with 5 bases between them. At the time of active disease, bone marrow was collected from every patient. The sample belongs to a study of read filtering for tumor transcriptome and immune sequencing. As for the study in general: RNA-seq yielded only about 75 to 1273 TCR reads, IR-seq about 4 to 10.27 million.

The library was built from 400 ng RNA with molecular barcoded adaptors for alpha/delta and beta/gamma chains. TCRdb used MiXCR to reprocess the reads, holding one entry per CDR3 protein. The repertoire holds 20,000 to 30,000 distinct CDR3 sequences, with roughly 19% as singletons. The sample taken for sequencing was a population of CD138-negative cells sorted from bone marrow. This chain links TRBV12-3 or TRBV12-4 with TRBJ2-2; the D is unclear. This TCR derives from a donor at least 40 years old with multiple myeloma. The CDR3 is CASSEDTGELFS. The CDR3 DNA sequence: TGTGCCAGCAGCGAGGACACCGGGGAGCTGTTTTCT.